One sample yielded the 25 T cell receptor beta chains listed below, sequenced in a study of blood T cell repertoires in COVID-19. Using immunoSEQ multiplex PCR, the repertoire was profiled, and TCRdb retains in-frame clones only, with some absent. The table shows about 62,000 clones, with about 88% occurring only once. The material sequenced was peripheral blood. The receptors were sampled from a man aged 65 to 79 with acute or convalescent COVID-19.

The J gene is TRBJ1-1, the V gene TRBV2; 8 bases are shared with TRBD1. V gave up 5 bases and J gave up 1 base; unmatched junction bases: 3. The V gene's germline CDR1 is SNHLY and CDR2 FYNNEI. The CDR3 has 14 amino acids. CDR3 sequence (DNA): TGTGCCAGCAGTACGACAGGGGCGAACACTGAAGCTTTCTTT. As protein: CASSTTGANTEAFF. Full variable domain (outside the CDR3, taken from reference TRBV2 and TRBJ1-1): EPEVTQTPSHQVTQMGQEVILRCVPISNHLYFYWYRQILGQKVEFLVSFYNNEISEKSEIFDDQFSVERPDGSNFTLKIRSTKLEDSAMYFCASSTTGANTEAFFGQGTRLTVV.

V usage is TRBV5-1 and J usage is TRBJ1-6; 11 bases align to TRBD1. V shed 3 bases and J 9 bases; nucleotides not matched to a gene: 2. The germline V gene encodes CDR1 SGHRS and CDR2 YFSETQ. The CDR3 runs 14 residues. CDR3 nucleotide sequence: TGCGCCAGCAGCTGGACAGGGGGCACTTCACCCCTCCACTTT. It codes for CASSWTGGTSPLHF.

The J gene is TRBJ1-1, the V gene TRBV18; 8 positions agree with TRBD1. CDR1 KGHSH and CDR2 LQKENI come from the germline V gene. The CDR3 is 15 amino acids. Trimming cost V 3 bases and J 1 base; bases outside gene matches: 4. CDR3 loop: CASSPQGAQNTEAFF. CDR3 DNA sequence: TGTGCCAGCTCACCCCAGGGGGCCCAGAACACTGAAGCTTTCTTT.

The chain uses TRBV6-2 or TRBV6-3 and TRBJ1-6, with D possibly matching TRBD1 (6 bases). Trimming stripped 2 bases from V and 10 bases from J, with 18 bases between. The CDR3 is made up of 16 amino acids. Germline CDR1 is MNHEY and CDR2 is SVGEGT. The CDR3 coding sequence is TGTGCCAGCAGTTACCCAAAGGGGGACCTGTTGTCACCCCTCCACTTT. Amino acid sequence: CASSYPKGDLLSPLHF.

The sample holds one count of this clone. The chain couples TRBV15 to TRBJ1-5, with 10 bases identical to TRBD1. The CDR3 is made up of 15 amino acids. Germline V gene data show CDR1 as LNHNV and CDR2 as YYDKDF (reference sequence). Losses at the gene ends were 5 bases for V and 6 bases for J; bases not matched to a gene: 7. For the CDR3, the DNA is TGTGCCACCAGCTGGGGGACAGGGGTTGGTCAGCCCCAGCATTTT. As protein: CATSWGTGVGQPQHF.

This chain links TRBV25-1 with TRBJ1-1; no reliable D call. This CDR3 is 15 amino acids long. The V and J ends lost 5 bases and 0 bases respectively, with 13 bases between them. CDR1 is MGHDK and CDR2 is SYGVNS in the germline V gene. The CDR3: CASSPRNDMNTEAFF. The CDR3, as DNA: TGTGCCAGCAGTCCCCGGAATGACATGAACACTGAAGCTTTCTTT.

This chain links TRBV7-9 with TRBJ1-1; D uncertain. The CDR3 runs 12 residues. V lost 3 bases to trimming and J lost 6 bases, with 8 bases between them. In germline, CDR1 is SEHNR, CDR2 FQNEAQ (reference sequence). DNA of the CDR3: TGTGCCAGCAGCTTCGGTGGGCCTGAAGCTTTCTTT. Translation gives CASSFGGPEAFF.

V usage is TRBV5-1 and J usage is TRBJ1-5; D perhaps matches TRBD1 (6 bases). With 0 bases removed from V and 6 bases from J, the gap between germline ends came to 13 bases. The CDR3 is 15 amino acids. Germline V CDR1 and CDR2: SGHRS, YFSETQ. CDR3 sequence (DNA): TGCGCCAGCAGCTTGGATGGGGGCAGCGGTCAGCCCCAGCATTTT. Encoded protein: CASSLDGGSGQPQHF.

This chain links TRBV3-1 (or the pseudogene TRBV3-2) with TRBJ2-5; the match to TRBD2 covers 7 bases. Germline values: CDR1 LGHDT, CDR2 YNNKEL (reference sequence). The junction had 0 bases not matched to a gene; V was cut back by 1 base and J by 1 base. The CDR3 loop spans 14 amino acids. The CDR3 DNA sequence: TGTGCCAGCAGCCAAGTAGCGGGCCAAGAGACCCAGTACTTC. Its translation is CASSQVAGQETQYF.

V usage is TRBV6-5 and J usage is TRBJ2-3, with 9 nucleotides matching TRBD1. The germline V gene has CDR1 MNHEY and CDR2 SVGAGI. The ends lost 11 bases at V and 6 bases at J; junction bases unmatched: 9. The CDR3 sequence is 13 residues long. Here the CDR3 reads CASRTGARDTQYF. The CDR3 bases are TGTGCCTCCCGGACAGGGGCCCGGGATACGCAGTATTTT.

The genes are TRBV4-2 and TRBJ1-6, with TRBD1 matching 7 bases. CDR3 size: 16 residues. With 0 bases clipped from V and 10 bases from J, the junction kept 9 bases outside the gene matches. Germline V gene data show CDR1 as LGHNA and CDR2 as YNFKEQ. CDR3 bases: TGTGCCAGCAGCCAAGAGGGACAGAAGGTTGGATCACCCCTCCACTTT. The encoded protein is CASSQEGQKVGSPLHF.

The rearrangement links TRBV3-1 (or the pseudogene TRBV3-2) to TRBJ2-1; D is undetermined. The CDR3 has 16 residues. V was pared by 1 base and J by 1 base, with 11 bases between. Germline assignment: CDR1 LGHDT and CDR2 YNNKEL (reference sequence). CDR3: CASSQVRLLSYNEQFF. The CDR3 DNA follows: TGTGCCAGCAGCCAAGTGAGGTTGTTGTCCTACAATGAGCAGTTCTTC.

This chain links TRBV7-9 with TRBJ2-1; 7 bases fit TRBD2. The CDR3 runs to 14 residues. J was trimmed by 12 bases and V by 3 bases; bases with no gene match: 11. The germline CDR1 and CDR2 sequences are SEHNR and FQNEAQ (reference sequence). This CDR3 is CASSFNGEGQRQFF. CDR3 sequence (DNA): TGTGCCAGCAGCTTCAATGGGGAGGGGCAGCGGCAGTTCTTC.

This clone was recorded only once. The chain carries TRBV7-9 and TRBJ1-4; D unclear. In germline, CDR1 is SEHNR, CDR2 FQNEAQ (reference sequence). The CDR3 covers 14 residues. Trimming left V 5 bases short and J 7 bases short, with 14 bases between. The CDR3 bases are TGTGCCAGCAGCCGAGTCCAAGGAGGTGAAAAACTGTTTTTT. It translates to CASSRVQGGEKLFF.

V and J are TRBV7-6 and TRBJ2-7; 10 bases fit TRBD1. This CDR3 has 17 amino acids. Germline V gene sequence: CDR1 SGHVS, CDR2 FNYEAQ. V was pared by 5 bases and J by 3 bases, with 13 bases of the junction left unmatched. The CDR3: CASSPNPGQGTFYEQYF. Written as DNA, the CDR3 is TGTGCCAGCAGCCCGAACCCGGGACAGGGGACATTCTACGAGCAGTACTTC. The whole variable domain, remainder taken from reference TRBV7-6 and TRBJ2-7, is GAGVSQSPRYKVTKRGQDVALRCDPISGHVSLYWYRQALGQGPEFLTYFNYEAQQDKSGLPNDRFSAERPEGSISTLTIQRTEQRDSAMYRCASSPNPGQGTFYEQYFGPGTRLTVT.

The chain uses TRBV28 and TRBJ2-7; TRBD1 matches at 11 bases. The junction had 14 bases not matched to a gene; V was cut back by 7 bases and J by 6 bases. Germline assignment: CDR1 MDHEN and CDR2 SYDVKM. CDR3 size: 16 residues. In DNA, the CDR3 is TGTGCCAGCAAATATAATTTGGGACAGGGGGGTGGCGAGCAGTACTTC. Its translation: CASKYNLGQGGGEQYF.

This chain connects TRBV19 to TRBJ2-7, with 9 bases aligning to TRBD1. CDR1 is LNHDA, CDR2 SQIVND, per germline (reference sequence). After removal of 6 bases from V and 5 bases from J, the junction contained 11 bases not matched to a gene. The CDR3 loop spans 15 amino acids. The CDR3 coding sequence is TGTGCCAGTAGCCCCCGGGACAGGGTTGTCCACGAGCAGTACTTC. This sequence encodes CASSPRDRVVHEQYF.

CDR3 in DNA: TGTGCCACCAGAGACAGGGGTTTGGGGTCCAATGAGCAGTTCTTC. Protein product: CATRDRGLGSNEQFF. This chain uses TRBV24-1 with TRBJ2-1; the match to TRBD1 covers 8 bases. V shed 7 bases, J shed 6 bases, and the junction held 10 bases outside the gene matches. CDR3 length: 15 amino acids. Germline CDR1 KGHDR, CDR2 SFDVKD.

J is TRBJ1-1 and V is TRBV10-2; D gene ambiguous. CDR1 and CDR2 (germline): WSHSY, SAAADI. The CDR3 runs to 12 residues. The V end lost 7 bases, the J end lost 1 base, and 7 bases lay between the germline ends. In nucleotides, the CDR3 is TGCGCCAGCACGAGACAGAACACTGAAGCTTTCTTT. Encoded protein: CASTRQNTEAFF.

The CDR3 is CASSPDSYSNQPQHF. CDR3 coding DNA: TGCGCCAGCAGTCCCGACAGCTATAGCAATCAGCCCCAGCATTTT. This rearrangement joins TRBV5-1 to TRBJ1-5, with D perhaps TRBD1 (5 bases). Germline loops: CDR1 SGHRS, CDR2 YFSETQ. This CDR3 region has 15 residues. Trimming took off 5 bases at V and 0 bases at J, with 12 bases between the two ends.

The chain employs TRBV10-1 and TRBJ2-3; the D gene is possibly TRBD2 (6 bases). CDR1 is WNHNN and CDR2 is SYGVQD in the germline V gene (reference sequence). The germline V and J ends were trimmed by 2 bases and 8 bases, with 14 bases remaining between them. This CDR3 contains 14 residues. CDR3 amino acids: CASSEGGSLGTQYF. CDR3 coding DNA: TGCGCCAGCAGTGAGGGAGGGAGTTTGGGTACGCAGTATTTT.

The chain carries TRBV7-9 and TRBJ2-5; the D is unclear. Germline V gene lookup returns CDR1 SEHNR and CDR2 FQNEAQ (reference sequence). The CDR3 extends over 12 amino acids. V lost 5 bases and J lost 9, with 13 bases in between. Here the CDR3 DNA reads TGTGCCAGCAGCCCCCAGCAACGGGCCCAGTACTTC. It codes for CASSPQQRAQYF. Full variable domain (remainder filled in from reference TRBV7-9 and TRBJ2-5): DTGVSQNPRHKITKRGQNVTFRCDPISEHNRLYWYRQTLGQGPEFLTYFQNEAQLEKSRLLSDRFSAERPKGSFSTLEIQRTEQGDSAMYLCASSPQQRAQYFGPGTRLLVL.

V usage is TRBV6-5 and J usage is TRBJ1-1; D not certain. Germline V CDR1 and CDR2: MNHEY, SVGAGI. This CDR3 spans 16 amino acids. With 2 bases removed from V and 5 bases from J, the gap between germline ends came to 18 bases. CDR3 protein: CASSYPLGGLGTEAFF. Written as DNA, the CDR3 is TGTGCCAGCAGTTACCCCCTGGGAGGGCTGGGTACTGAAGCTTTCTTT.

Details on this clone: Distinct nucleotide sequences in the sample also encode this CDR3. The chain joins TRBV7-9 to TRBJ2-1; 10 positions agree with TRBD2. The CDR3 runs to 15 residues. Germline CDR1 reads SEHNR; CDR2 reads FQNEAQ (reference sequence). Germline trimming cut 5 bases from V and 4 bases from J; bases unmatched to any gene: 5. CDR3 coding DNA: TGTGCCAGCAGCCAGGGACTAGCGCGTTACAATGAGCAGTTCTTC. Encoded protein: CASSQGLARYNEQFF.

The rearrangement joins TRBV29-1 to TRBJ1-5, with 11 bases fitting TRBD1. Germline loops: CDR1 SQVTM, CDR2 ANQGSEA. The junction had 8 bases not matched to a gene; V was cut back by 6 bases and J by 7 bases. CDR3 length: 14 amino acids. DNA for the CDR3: TGCAGCGTCCAAGGGGACAGGGGGGGACAGCCCCAGCATTTT. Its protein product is CSVQGDRGGQPQHF.